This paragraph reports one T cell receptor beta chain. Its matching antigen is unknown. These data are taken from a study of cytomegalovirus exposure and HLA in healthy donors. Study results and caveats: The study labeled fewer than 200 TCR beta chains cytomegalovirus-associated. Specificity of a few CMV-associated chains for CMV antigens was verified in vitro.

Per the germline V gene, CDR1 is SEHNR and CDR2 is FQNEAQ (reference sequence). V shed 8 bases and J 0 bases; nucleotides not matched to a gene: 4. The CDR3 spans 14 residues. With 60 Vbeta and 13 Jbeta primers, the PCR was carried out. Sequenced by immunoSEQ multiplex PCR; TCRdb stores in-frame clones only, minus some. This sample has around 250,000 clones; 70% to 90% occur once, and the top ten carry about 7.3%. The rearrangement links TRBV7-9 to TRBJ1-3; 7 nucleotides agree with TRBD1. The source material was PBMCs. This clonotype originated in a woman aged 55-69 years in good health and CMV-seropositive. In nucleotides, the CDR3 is TGTGCCAGCGCCAGGGGGTCCTCTGGAAACACCATATATTTT. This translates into CASARGSSGNTIYF.